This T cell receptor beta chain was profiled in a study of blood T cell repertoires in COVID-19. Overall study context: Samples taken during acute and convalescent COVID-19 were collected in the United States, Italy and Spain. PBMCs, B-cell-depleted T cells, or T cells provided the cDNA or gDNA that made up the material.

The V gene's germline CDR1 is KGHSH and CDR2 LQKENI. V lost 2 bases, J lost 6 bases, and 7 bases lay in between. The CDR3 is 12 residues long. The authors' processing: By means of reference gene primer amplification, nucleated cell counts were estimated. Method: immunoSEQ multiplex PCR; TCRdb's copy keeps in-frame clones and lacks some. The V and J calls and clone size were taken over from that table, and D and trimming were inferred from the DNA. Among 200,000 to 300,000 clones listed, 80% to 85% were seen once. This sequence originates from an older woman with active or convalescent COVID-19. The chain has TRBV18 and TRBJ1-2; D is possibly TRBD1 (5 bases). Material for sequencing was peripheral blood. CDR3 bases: TGTGCCAGCTCACCATCAGGGAATGGCTACACCTTC. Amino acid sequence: CASSPSGNGYTF.